The clone carrying this T cell receptor (beta chain) was seen a handful of times. TCRdb keeps only in-frame clones here, not all; method: immunoSEQ multiplex PCR. The sample lists 300,000 to 350,000 clones, almost 80% occurring once. This specimen belongs to a study of cytotoxic CD8 clonotypes in ibrutinib-treated CLL. At the level of the study: The patient breakdown showed under 12 relapsed/refractory and about 16 treatment-naive cases, with under 18 IGHV unmutated.

In germline, CDR1 is SGHAT, CDR2 FQNNGV. This CDR3 has 14 residues. Between the trimmed V and J ends, which lost 5 bases and 3 bases, there was a span of 11 bases. With cryopreserved PBMCs as the source, around 1.9 micrograms of genomic DNA went to TCR beta libraries. Sample: PBMCs, taken before ibrutinib treatment. The chain carries TRBV11-2 and TRBJ1-5; possibly TRBD1 for D (6 bases). This clonotype originated in a human donor with chronic lymphocytic leukemia. The CDR3, as DNA: TGTGCCAGCAGCCCGGACAGCTTCAATCAGCCCCAGCATTTT. It is translated as CASSPDSFNQPQHF. The full variable domain, its missing parts supplied by reference TRBV11-2 and TRBJ1-5, is EAGVAQSPRYKIIEKRQSVAFWCNPISGHATLYWYQQILGQGPKLLIQFQNNGVVDDSQLPKDRFSAERLKGVDSTLKIQPAKLEDSAVYLCASSPDSFNQPQHFGDGTRLSIL.